This entry describes one T cell receptor beta chain. The target antigen is unknown. Per germline, CDR1 SNHLY and CDR2 FYNNEI. Deletions cut 4 bases from V and 14 bases from J, with 19 bases between. The CDR3 contains 13 residues. The study defined stable Graves' hyperthyroidism as no ophthalmopathy progression within 18 months. The data belong to a study of T cells in Graves' hyperthyroidism and ophthalmopathy. Overall study context: Peripheral blood was secured at the point of initial diagnosis, before any treatment. Points from the study as a whole: Before onset, by a median of about seven months, the model predicted ophthalmopathy. Most clonotypes expanded in the thyroid (above 0.001) were also present in blood.

RNA transcripts provided the source from which TCR beta CDR3 regions were amplified. Initially, a first-round RT-PCR of the TCR CDR3 employed the HTBI primer set. One entry per CDR3 protein results from TCRdb running MiXCR on the multiplex PCR reads. This table has over 90,000 distinct CDR3 sequences, 47% appearing once. This rearrangement joins TRBV2 to TRBJ2-3; D is tentatively TRBD1 or TRBD2 (5 bases each). The TCR originated in a man aged 40-50 years with Graves' hyperthyroidism. The specimen sequenced was blood. The CDR3 nucleotides are TGTGCCAGCAGTGTAACAGGTTCCGGGGTTCCGTATTTT. Residues: CASSVTGSGVPYF. Supplemented by reference TRBV2 and TRBJ2-3, the full variable domain reads EPEVTQTPSHQVTQMGQEVILRCVPISNHLYFYWYRQILGQKVEFLVSFYNNEISEKSEIFDDQFSVERPDGSNFTLKIRSTKLEDSAMYFCASSVTGSGVPYFGPGTRLTVL.